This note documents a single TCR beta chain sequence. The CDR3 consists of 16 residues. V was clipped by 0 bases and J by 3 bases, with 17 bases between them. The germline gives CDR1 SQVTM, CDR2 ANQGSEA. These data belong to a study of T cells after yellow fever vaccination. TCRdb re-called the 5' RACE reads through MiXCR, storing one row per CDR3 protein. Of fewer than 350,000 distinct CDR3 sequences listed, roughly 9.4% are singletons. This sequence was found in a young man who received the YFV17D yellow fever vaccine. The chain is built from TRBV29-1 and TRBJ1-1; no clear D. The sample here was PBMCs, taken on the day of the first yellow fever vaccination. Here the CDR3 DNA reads TGCAGCGTTGAAGATCTTAACAGACGGCCACACACTGAAGCTTTCTTT. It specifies CSVEDLNRRPHTEAFF.